This T cell receptor (beta chain) was captured by sequencing in a study of human CD8 memory T cell subsets. Enrichment for total CD8+ T cells was performed by negative magnetic separation. CDR3 length: 14 amino acids. Germline V CDR1 and CDR2: MDHEN, SYDVKM. Libraries for TCR beta were constructed using UMI-labeled 5' RACE. Reprocessing the 5' RACE reads, TCRdb reports a single entry for every CDR3 protein and omits DNA. The repertoire table contains roughly 10,000 distinct CDR3 sequences. The source of this sequence is a human donor in good health. The sequencing input was CD8+ T cells from PBMCs. The genes are TRBV28 and TRBJ1-5. The CDR3 protein is CASSLETYNQPQHF. The full variable domain, completed using reference TRBV28 and TRBJ1-5, is DVKVTQSSRYLVKRTGEKVFLECVQDMDHENMFWYRQDPGLGLRLIYFSYDVKMKEKGDIPEGYSVSREKKERFSLILESASTNQTSMYLCASSLETYNQPQHFGDGTRLSIL.